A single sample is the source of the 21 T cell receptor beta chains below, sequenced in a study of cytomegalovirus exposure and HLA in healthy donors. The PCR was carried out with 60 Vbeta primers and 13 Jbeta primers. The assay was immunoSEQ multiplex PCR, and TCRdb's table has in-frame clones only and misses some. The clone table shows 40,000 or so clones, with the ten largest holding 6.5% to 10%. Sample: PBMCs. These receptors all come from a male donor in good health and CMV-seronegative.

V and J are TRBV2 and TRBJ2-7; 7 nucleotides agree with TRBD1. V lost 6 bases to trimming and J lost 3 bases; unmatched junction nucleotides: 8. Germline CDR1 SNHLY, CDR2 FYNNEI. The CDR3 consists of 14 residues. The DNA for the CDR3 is TGTGCCAGCAGGGAAAACAGGGGCCTCTACGAGCAGTACTTC. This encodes CASRENRGLYEQYF.

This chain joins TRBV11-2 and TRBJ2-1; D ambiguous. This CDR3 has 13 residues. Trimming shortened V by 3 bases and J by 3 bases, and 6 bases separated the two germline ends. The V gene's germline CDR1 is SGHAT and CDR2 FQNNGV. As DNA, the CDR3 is TGTGCCAGCAGCTTGGCTTTCTACAATGAGCAGTTCTTC. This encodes CASSLAFYNEQFF.

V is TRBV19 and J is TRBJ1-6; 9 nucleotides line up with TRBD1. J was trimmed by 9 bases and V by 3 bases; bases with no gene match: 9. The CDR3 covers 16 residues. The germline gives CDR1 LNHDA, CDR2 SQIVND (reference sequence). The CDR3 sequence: CASSIRDGQGSSPLHF. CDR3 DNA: TGTGCCAGTAGTATCCGGGACGGACAGGGGAGTTCACCCCTCCACTTT.

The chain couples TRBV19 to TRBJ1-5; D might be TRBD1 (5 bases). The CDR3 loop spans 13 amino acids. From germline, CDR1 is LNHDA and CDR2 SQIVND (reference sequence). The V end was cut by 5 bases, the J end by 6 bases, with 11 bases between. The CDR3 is CASSRGWGQPQHF. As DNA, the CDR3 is TGTGCCAGTAGTCGGGGGTGGGGTCAGCCCCAGCATTTT.

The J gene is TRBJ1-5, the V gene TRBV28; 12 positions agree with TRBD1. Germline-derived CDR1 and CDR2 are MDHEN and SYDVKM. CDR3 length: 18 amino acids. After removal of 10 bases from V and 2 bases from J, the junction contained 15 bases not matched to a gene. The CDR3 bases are TGTGCCACCGTCCAACCGGGACAGGGGGCTTGGGGCAATCAGCCCCAGCATTTT. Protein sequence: CATVQPGQGAWGNQPQHF.

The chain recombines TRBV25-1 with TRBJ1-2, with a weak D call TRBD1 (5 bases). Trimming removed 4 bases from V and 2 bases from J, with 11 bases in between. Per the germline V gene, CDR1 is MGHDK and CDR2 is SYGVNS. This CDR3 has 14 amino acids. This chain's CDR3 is CASSVDQGNYGYTF. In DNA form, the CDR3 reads TGTGCCAGCAGTGTAGATCAGGGCAACTATGGCTACACCTTC.

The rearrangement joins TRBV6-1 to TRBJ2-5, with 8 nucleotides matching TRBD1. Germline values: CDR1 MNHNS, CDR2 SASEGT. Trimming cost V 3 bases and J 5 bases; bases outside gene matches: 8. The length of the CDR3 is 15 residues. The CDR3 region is CASSDSRGRVETQYF. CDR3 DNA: TGTGCCAGCAGTGATTCCAGGGGGCGAGTGGAGACCCAGTACTTC.

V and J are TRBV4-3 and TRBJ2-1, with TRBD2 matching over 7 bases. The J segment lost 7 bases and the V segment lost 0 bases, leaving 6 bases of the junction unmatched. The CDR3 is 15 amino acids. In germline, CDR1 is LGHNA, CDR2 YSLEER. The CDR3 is CASSQDRGSWNEQFF. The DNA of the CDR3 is TGCGCCAGCAGCCAAGACCGCGGGAGCTGGAATGAGCAGTTCTTC.

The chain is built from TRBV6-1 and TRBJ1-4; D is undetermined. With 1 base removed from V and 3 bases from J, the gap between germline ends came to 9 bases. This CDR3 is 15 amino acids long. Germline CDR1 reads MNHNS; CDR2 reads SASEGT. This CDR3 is CASSEELPANEKLFF. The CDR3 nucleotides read TGTGCCAGCAGTGAAGAACTCCCTGCTAATGAAAAACTGTTTTTT.

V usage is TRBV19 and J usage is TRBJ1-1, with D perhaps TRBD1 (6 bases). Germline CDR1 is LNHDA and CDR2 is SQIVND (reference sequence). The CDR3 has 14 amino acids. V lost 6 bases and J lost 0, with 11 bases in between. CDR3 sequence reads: CASRGGQMNTEAFF. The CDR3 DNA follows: TGTGCCAGTAGGGGGGGGCAAATGAACACTGAAGCTTTCTTT.

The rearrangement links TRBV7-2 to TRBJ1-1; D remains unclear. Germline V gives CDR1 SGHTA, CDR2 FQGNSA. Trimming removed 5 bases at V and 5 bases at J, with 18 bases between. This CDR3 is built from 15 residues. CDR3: CASSHIGEGGTEAFF. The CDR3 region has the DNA TGTGCCAGCAGCCACATCGGGGAGGGAGGAACTGAAGCTTTCTTT. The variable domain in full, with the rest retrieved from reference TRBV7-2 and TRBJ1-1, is GAGVSQSPSNKVTEKGKDVELRCDPISGHTALYWYRQSLGQGLEFLIYFQGNSAPDKSGLPSDRFSAERTGGSVSTLTIQRTQQEDSAVYLCASSHIGEGGTEAFFGQGTRLTVV.

The CDR3: CSAGRRGLAEAFF. In DNA, the CDR3 is TGCAGCGCCGGGAGAAGAGGGCTGGCTGAAGCTTTCTTT. The chain joins TRBV29-1 to TRBJ1-1; D is undetermined. Deletions cut 7 bases from V and 6 bases from J, with 18 bases between. The CDR3 has 13 residues. Germline V gives CDR1 SQVTM, CDR2 ANQGSEA.

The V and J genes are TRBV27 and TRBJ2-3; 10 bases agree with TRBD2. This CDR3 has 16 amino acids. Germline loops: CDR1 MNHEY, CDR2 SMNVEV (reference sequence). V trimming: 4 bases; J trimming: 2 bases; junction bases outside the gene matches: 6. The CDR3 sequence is CASSSRTSGVTDTQYF. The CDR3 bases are TGTGCCAGCAGTTCAAGGACTAGCGGAGTCACAGATACGCAGTATTTT.

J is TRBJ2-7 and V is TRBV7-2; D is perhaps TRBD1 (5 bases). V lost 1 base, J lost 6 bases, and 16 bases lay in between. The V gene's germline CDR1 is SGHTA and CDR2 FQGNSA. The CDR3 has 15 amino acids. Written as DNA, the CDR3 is TGTGCCAGCAGCTTAGTCAGGTGGCAGGGTGGCGAGCAGTACTTC. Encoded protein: CASSLVRWQGGEQYF.

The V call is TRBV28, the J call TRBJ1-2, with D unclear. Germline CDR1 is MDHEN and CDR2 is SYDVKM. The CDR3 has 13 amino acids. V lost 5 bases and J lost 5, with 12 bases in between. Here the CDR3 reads CASSTPIDYGYTF. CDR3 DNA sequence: TGTGCCAGCAGTACCCCAATAGATTATGGCTACACCTTC.

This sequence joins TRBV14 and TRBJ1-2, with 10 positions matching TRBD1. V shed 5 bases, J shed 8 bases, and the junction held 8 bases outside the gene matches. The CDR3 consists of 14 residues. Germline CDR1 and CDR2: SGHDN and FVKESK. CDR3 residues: CASSRTGGNLGYTF. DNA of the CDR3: TGTGCCAGCAGCAGGACAGGGGGGAATTTGGGCTACACCTTC.

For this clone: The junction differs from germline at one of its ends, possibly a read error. Written as DNA, the CDR3 is TGTGCCGGGAGGGGTCGGACTGTCGAGGACAATGAGCAGTTCTTC. It translates to CAGRGRTVEDNEQFF. The chain couples TRBV30 to TRBJ2-1, with 7 bases lining up with TRBD2. This CDR3 contains 15 residues. The germline V gene encodes CDR1 GTSNPN and CDR2 SVGIG (reference sequence). Full variable domain (outside the CDR3, taken from reference TRBV30 and TRBJ2-1): SQTIHQWPATLVQPVGSPLSLECTVEGTSNPNLYWYRQAAGRGLQLLFYSVGIGQISSEVPQNLSASRPQDRQFILSSKKLLLSDSGFYLCAGRGRTVEDNEQFFGPGTRLTVL.

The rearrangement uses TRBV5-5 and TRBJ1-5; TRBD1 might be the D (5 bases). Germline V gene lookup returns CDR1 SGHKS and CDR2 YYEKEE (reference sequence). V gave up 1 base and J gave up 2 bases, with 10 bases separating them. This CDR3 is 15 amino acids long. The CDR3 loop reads CASSLSDSRNQPQHF. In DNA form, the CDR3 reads TGTGCCAGCAGCTTGAGTGACAGTCGCAATCAGCCCCAGCATTTT.

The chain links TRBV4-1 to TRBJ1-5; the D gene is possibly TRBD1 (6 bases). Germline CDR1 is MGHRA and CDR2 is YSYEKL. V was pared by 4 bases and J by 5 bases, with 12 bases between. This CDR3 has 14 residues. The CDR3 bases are TGCGCCAGCAGCCTAAGGACAGTCGATCAGCCCCAGCATTTT. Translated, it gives CASSLRTVDQPQHF.

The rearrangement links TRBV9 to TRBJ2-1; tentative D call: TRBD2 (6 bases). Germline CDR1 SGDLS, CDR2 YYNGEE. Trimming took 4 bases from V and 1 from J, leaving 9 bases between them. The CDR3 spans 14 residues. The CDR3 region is CASSPGDSYNEQFF. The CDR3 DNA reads TGTGCCAGCAGCCCGGGGGATTCCTACAATGAGCAGTTCTTC.

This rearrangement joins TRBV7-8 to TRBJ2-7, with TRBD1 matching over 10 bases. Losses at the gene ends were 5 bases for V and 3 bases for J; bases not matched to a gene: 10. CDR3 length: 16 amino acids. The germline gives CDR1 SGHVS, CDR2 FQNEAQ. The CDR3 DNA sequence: TGTGCCAGCAGCACTAAGCTGACAGGGGGCGACTACGAGCAGTACTTC. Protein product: CASSTKLTGGDYEQYF. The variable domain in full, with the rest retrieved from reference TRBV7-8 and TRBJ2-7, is GAGVSQSPRYKVAKRGQDVALRCDPISGHVSLFWYQQALGQGPEFLTYFQNEAQLDKSGLPSDRFFAERPEGSVSTLKIQRTQQEDSAVYLCASSTKLTGGDYEQYFGPGTRLTVT.